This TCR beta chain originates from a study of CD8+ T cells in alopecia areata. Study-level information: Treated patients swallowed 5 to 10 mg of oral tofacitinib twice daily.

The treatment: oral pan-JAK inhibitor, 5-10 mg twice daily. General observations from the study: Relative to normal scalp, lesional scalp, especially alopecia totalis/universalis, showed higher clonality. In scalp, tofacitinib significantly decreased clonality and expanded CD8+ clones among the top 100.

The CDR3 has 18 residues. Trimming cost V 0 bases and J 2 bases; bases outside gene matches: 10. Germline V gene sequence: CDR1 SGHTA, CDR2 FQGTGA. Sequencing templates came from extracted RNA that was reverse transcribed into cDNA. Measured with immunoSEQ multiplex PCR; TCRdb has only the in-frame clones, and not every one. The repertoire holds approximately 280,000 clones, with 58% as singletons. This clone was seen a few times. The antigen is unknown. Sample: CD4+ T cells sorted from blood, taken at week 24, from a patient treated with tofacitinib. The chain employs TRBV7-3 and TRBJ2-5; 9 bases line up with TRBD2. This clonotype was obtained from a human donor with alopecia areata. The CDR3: CASSLTVGLAGYQETQYF. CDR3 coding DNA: TGTGCCAGCAGCTTAACGGTCGGGCTAGCGGGGTATCAAGAGACCCAGTACTTC.